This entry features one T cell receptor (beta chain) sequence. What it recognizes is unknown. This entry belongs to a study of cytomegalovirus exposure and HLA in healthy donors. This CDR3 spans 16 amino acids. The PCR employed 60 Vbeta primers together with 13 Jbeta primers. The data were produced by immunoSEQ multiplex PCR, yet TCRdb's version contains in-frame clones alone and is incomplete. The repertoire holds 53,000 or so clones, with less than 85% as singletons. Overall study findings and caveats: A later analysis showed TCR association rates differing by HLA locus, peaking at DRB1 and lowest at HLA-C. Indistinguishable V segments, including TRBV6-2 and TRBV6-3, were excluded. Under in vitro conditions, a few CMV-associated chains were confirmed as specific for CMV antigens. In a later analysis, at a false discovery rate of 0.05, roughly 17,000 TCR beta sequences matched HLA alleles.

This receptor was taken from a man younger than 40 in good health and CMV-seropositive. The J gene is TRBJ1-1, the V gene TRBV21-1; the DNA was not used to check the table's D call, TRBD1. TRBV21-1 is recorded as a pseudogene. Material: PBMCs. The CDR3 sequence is CASSFTGKLKRAEAFF. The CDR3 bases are TGTGCCAGCAGCTTTACAGGGAAGTTGAAGAGGGCTGAAGCTTTCTTT.